This T cell receptor beta chain was sequenced in a study of radiotherapy plus CTLA-4 blockade in lung cancer. The overall study: Among enrolled patients, less than 20% responded and around 30% achieved disease control.

V lost 0 bases, J lost 4 bases, and 10 bases lay in between. There are 14 residues in the CDR3. Germline V gene sequence: CDR1 SGHNT, CDR2 YYREEE (reference sequence). The study gave focal radiation plus ipilimumab CTLA-4 blockade to patients with chemo-refractory metastatic non-small-cell lung cancer. About this clone itself: The antigen remains undetermined.

Whole-study results and caveats: The study found tumor-derived TCR clones expanded in blood after radiotherapy plus ipilimumab. The best prediction of response reportedly came from early blood T cell clone dynamics, with interferon-beta.

TCRdb's copy holds only in-frame clones and misses some; the assay was immunoSEQ multiplex PCR. This table holds about 60,000 clones, around 80% found once. Specimen: peripheral blood, collected from a patient treated with radiotherapy plus ipilimumab. The TCR originated in a human donor with non-small cell lung cancer who had a partial response to radiotherapy plus ipilimumab. This rearrangement joins TRBV5-4 to TRBJ1-2; D is perhaps TRBD1 (5 bases). CDR3 coding DNA: TGTGCCAGCAGCTTGGAGGCGGGGACCTATGGCTACACCTTC. It is translated as CASSLEAGTYGYTF.